One and the same sample provided the 3 T cell receptor beta chains below, sequenced in a study of molecular identifiers for immune sequencing clone quantification. Each CDR3 protein is one row after TCRdb ran MiXCR on the PCR reads. The sample yields 40,000 to 50,000 distinct CDR3 sequences, under 25% seen once. Sample: naive CD8+ T cells from blood, with Jurkat cell RNA spiked in. The sample's subset: FACS-sorted CD8+CD4-CCR7+CD45RA+ naive T cells. Receptors were obtained from a human donor in good health. Some libraries in this study had Jurkat cell RNA spiked in.

This clonotype showed up many times. This chain uses TRBV7-6 with TRBJ2-3; 11 bases line up with TRBD1. Trimming removed 5 bases from V and 5 bases from J; junction bases left unmatched: 6. Germline CDR1 reads SGHVS; CDR2 reads FNYEAQ. CDR3 size: 15 residues. CDR3: CASSPGQGVLDTQYF. DNA of the CDR3: TGTGCCAGCAGCCCGGGACAGGGGGTATTAGATACGCAGTATTTT. The variable domain in full, completed from reference TRBV7-6 and TRBJ2-3, reads GAGVSQSPRYKVTKRGQDVALRCDPISGHVSLYWYRQALGQGPEFLTYFNYEAQQDKSGLPNDRFSAERPEGSISTLTIQRTEQRDSAMYRCASSPGQGVLDTQYFGPGTRLTVL.

Turning to this clonotype: A clone one base away is much larger, so this may be a read error. The chain combines TRBV28 with TRBJ2-4; D is possibly TRBD1 (6 bases). The germline V gene encodes CDR1 MDHEN and CDR2 SYDVKM. The CDR3 is 15 residues long. CDR3 nucleotide sequence: TGTGCCAGCAGTTTTAGGGGGTTAGCCAAAAACATTCGGTACTTC. This codes for CASSFRGLAKNIRYF.

In its sample, this clonotype was seen many times. The chain joins TRBV12-5 to TRBJ1-5; no definite D call. The V end was cut by 6 bases, the J end by 1 base, with 10 bases between. Germline lookup yields CDR1 LGHNT and CDR2 FRNRAP. This CDR3 is 14 amino acids long. The CDR3 DNA reads as TGTGCTAGTGGGCTCTTCGGAAGCAATCAGCCCCAGCATTTT. Amino acids: CASGLFGSNQPQHF.